Presented here are 18 T cell receptor beta chains from one specimen sequenced in a study of T cell repertoires in cytomegalovirus infection. TCRdb passed the reads through MiXCR, listing each CDR3 protein once. This sample has 400,000 or so distinct CDR3 sequences, with 15% to 20% found just once. The sample comprised PBMCs. These receptor sequences come from a human donor in good health (CMV status not recorded). Some clones in this sample may be carry-over from other donors' samples.

At least ten counts were recorded for this clonotype. The chain couples TRBV7-2 to TRBJ2-7, with D unresolved. The germline V and J ends were trimmed by 4 bases and 6 bases, with 10 bases remaining between them. Germline assignment: CDR1 SGHTA and CDR2 FQGNSA. The CDR3 spans 12 residues. The CDR3 is CASSWIDAEQYF. The DNA for the CDR3 is TGTGCCAGCAGCTGGATTGACGCCGAGCAGTACTTC.

This clonotype was observed a handful of times. The V gene is TRBV6-6, the J gene TRBJ2-7; 7 bases are shared with TRBD2. From germline, CDR1 is MNHNY and CDR2 SVGAGI (reference sequence). V dropped 7 bases and J dropped 5; count of bases not matched to a gene: 11. This CDR3 region has 14 residues. CDR3 in amino acids: CASILGGSLDEQYF. CDR3 DNA sequence: TGTGCCAGCATATTGGGCGGGAGTCTCGACGAGCAGTACTTC.

This clonotype was picked up many times. This rearrangement joins TRBV7-2 to TRBJ2-7, with D possibly TRBD2 on 5 matching bases. Germline loops: CDR1 SGHTA, CDR2 FQGNSA. The CDR3 is 13 amino acids. Trimming left V 3 bases short and J 3 bases short, with 9 bases between. DNA for the CDR3: TGTGCCAGCAGCTTGCGGCGGGTCTACGAGCAGTACTTC. Translating gives CASSLRRVYEQYF.

Notes on this clonotype: Germline is not matched at one junction end, which may reflect a read error. CDR3 protein: CASSLEGTGGRSPLHF. As DNA, the CDR3 is TGTGCCAGCAGCTTGGAGGGGACAGGGGGCCGTTCACCCCTCCACTTT. The chain uses TRBV5-3 and TRBJ1-6, with 12 bases that match TRBD1. TRBV5-3 is classed as an ORF, of uncertain function. This CDR3 spans 16 amino acids.

The table lists this clonotype with a few counts. V gene TRBV10-3 combines with J gene TRBJ2-7; D is possibly TRBD1 (6 bases). The length of the CDR3 is 14 residues. Germline CDR1 is ENHRY and CDR2 is SYGVKD. With 0 bases removed from V and 5 bases from J, the gap between germline ends came to 11 bases. CDR3: CAISESTGSHEQYF. CDR3 nucleotides: TGTGCCATCAGTGAGTCGACAGGATCCCACGAGCAGTACTTC.

The table lists this clonotype with a few counts. The chain has TRBV19 and TRBJ2-7; D is unclear. CDR1 LNHDA and CDR2 SQIVND come from the germline V gene (reference sequence). The V end was cut by 5 bases, the J end by 1 base, with 12 bases between. The CDR3 sequence is 14 residues long. The DNA for the CDR3 is TGTGCCAGTAGTGCTTCTAGGGTATCCTACGAGCAGTACTTC. The encoded protein is CASSASRVSYEQYF.

The chain couples TRBV7-4 to TRBJ2-5, with D possibly being TRBD1 (7 bases). CDR3 length equals 14 residues. Deletions cut 5 bases from V and 5 bases from J, with 15 bases between. CDR1 and CDR2 from the germline V gene are SGHVT and SQSDAQ. The chain's CDR3 is CASSQTGRIETQYF. CDR3 in DNA: TGTGCCAGCAGCCAGACAGGGAGGATTGAGACCCAGTACTTC.

The chain recombines TRBV6-2 or TRBV6-3 with TRBJ2-7; D is possibly TRBD2 (5 bases). Between the trimmed V and J ends, which lost 6 bases and 6 bases, there was a span of 24 bases. The CDR3 length is 16 residues. The germline V gene encodes CDR1 MNHEY and CDR2 SVGEGT. The CDR3 DNA is TGTGCCAGCAGGACTACCGACCCTATAAGGAGAGGCGAGCAGTACTTC. Translated, it gives CASRTTDPIRRGEQYF.

This clonotype was picked up a small number of times. V usage is TRBV20-1 and J usage is TRBJ2-3; TRBD2 agrees at 9 bases. Trimming took 6 bases from V and 2 from J; bases not matched to a gene: 6. The CDR3 covers 14 residues. In germline, CDR1 is DFQATT, CDR2 SNEGSKA (reference sequence). In DNA, the CDR3 is TGCAGTGCCCTTAGCGGGGGATACACAGATACGCAGTATTTT. Translating gives CSALSGGYTDTQYF.

V gene TRBV6-5 combines with J gene TRBJ2-1; 7 bases line up with TRBD2. V lost 0 bases and J lost 2; bases outside the gene matches: 22. CDR1 is MNHEY, CDR2 SVGAGI, per germline. This CDR3 is 22 amino acids long. CDR3 region: CASSYSILLEESASGTYNEQFF. The DNA of the CDR3 is TGTGCCAGCAGTTACTCCATATTACTCGAAGAAAGCGCTAGCGGTACCTACAATGAGCAGTTCTTC.

This clonotype was picked up one time. V gene TRBV11-2 combines with J gene TRBJ1-1, with 9 bases identical to TRBD1. This CDR3 spans 15 amino acids. Germline V lookup: CDR1 SGHAT, CDR2 FQNNGV. V was clipped by 5 bases and J by 2 bases; unmatched bases: 6. The CDR3 sequence: CASSPRTGENTEAFF. In DNA, the CDR3 is TGTGCCAGCAGCCCGCGGACAGGGGAAAACACTGAAGCTTTCTTT.

This clonotype was found many times. The chain recombines TRBV6-5 with TRBJ2-3; TRBD2 matches 7 bases. This CDR3 is built from 15 residues. The J segment lost 6 bases and the V segment lost 0 bases, leaving 6 bases of the junction unmatched. Germline CDR1 MNHEY, CDR2 SVGAGI. The CDR3 sequence is CASSYSVTSRDTQYF. CDR3 nucleotides: TGTGCCAGCAGTTACTCTGTGACTAGCCGGGATACGCAGTATTTT.

The chain uses TRBV29-1 and TRBJ1-1, with 7 bases aligning to TRBD1. Per germline, CDR1 SQVTM and CDR2 ANQGSEA. Trimming cost V 2 bases and J 4 bases; bases outside gene matches: 10. The CDR3 runs 15 residues. CDR3 residues: CSVENPIDRATEAFF. The CDR3 DNA is TGCAGCGTTGAAAATCCCATCGACAGGGCCACTGAAGCTTTCTTT.

This clonotype was recorded a few times. V usage is TRBV12-3 or TRBV12-4 and J usage is TRBJ2-2; D call uncertain. Trimming took 8 bases from V and 7 from J, leaving 5 bases between them. The length of the CDR3 is 10 residues. CDR3 DNA: TGTGCCAGCGGCCGCGGGGAGCTGTTTTTT. Amino acids: CASGRGELFF.

This clonotype has at least ten counts. The V gene is TRBV7-8, the J gene TRBJ1-1; D remains ambiguous. Germline V gene data show CDR1 as SGHVS and CDR2 as FQNEAQ. V dropped 4 bases and J dropped 5 bases, with 14 bases sitting between them. The CDR3 contains 14 residues. This CDR3 is CASSSLLIGTEAFF. The CDR3 DNA reads as TGTGCCAGCAGCTCCCTTTTAATCGGTACTGAAGCTTTCTTT.

V usage is TRBV29-1 and J usage is TRBJ2-7, with D tentatively TRBD1 or TRBD2 (6 bases each). CDR1 and CDR2 (germline): SQVTM, ANQGSEA. CDR3 size: 14 residues. The V and J ends lost 1 base and 0 bases respectively, with 10 bases between them. DNA for the CDR3: TGCAGCGTTGAAGTTTGGGGGGCCTCCTACGAGCAGTACTTC. Its protein is CSVEVWGASYEQYF.

This clonotype was counted only a few times. The rearrangement uses TRBV2 and TRBJ1-6, with unresolved D. The CDR3 totals 16 residues. Trimming pared 6 bases from V and 0 bases from J, leaving 12 bases between. The germline V gene encodes CDR1 SNHLY and CDR2 FYNNEI. CDR3 nucleotide sequence: TGTGCCAGCAGGTTCGACGGTAGCTCCTATAATTCACCCCTCCACTTT. This gives the protein CASRFDGSSYNSPLHF.

At least ten counts were recorded for this clonotype. The chain employs TRBV7-2 and TRBJ2-3; the D gene is possibly TRBD1 (5 bases). The CDR3 has 13 residues. V shed 1 base and J shed 5 bases, with 7 bases lying between them. Germline CDR1 and CDR2: SGHTA and FQGNSA. The CDR3 coding sequence is TGTGCCAGCAGCTTAGAACAGGAAGATACGCAGTATTTT. Protein product: CASSLEQEDTQYF.